One and the same sample provided the 29 T cell receptor beta chains below, sequenced in a study of identical twins. TCRdb itself ran the 5' RACE reads through MiXCR, one entry per CDR3 protein. The table includes about 1.7 million distinct CDR3 sequences, about 31% detected once. Sequences were obtained from cord blood. The receptors were gathered from a newborn girl in good health.

This clonotype was detected only a few times. The genes are TRBV25-1 and TRBJ1-2; perhaps TRBD1 as D (6 bases). This CDR3 spans 16 amino acids. V gave up 10 bases and J gave up 8 bases, with 29 bases separating them. Per germline, CDR1 MGHDK and CDR2 SYGVNS. Here the CDR3 DNA reads TGTGCCACCTCGACAGGACAACTCCCAACCTATGGAGGCTACACCTTC. Protein product: CATSTGQLPTYGGYTF.

This clonotype turned up a few times. This sequence joins TRBV12-3 or TRBV12-4 and TRBJ2-1; weak D call: TRBD2 (6 bases). V lost 3 bases and J lost 2, with 8 bases in between. This CDR3 is built from 14 residues. The CDR3 spells CASSFRGTYNEQFF. The CDR3 nucleotides are TGTGCCAGCAGTTTCCGGGGGACCTACAATGAGCAGTTCTTC.

V usage is TRBV2 and J usage is TRBJ2-7; D not certain. Germline assignment: CDR1 SNHLY and CDR2 FYNNEI. CDR3 length: 11 amino acids. Trimming removed 0 bases at V and 9 bases at J, with 6 bases between. The CDR3 loop reads CASSEASSQYF. CDR3 coding DNA: TGTGCCAGCAGTGAAGCGAGCTCGCAGTACTTC.

The chain recombines TRBV20-1 with TRBJ2-3; the D is unclear. Trimming pared 1 base from V and 1 base from J, leaving 9 bases between. The length of the CDR3 is 14 residues. CDR1 DFQATT and CDR2 SNEGSKA come from the germline V gene (reference sequence). In nucleotides, the CDR3 is TGCAGTGCTAGAGGCGGAAGGGGCACAGATACGCAGTATTTT. Translating gives CSARGGRGTDTQYF.

The chain carries TRBV21-1 and TRBJ2-3; TRBD2 was called by the table and not checked on the DNA. TRBV21-1 is listed as a pseudogene. CDR3 length: 18 amino acids. CDR3 loop: CASSKLLAGGPGTDTQYF. The DNA for the CDR3 is TGTGCCAGCAGCAAATTGCTAGCGGGGGGGCCGGGCACAGATACGCAGTATTTT.

The chain employs TRBV4-2 and TRBJ2-3; 12 bases map to TRBD2. V gave up 1 base and J gave up 5 bases; unmatched junction bases: 19. The CDR3 is 21 residues long. Germline CDR1 is LGHNA and CDR2 is YNFKEQ. Written as DNA, the CDR3 is TGTGCCAGCAGCCAAGGTTTGACTAGCGGGAGAATAGGGCCTCGGGAAGATACGCAGTATTTT. Translated: CASSQGLTSGRIGPREDTQYF.

This clonotype occurred a few times. The rearrangement joins TRBV6-1 to TRBJ1-1; D gene unclear. The CDR3 loop spans 13 amino acids. V lost 4 bases to trimming and J lost 2 bases, with 8 bases between them. From germline, CDR1 is MNHNS and CDR2 SASEGT. CDR3 in amino acids: CASSGTYNTEAFF. The DNA for the CDR3 is TGTGCCAGCAGTGGAACATACAACACTGAAGCTTTCTTT.

This chain connects TRBV20-1 to TRBJ2-3; 8 nucleotides agree with TRBD2. Germline values: CDR1 DFQATT, CDR2 SNEGSKA (reference sequence). This CDR3 contains 14 residues. V shed 6 bases and J 1 base; nucleotides not matched to a gene: 6. CDR3 loop: CSAPAGVGTDTQYF. As DNA, the CDR3 is TGCAGTGCCCCAGCGGGAGTGGGCACAGATACGCAGTATTTT.

The chain has TRBV10-1 and TRBJ2-5; 11 bases match TRBD1. CDR3 length equals 16 residues. J gave up 4 bases and V 0 bases, and 4 bases lay outside the gene matches. CDR1 WNHNN and CDR2 SYGVQD come from the germline V gene (reference sequence). CDR3 DNA: TGCGCCAGCAGTGAGTCTGGAGGGACAGGGGGAGAGACCCAGTACTTC. It yields the protein CASSESGGTGGETQYF.

V usage is TRBV7-9 and J usage is TRBJ2-5; no firm D call. Germline V lookup: CDR1 SEHNR, CDR2 FQNEAQ (reference sequence). This CDR3 region has 15 residues. V lost 5 bases and J lost 2, with 15 bases in between. As DNA, the CDR3 is TGTGCCAGCAGCCTAATCGGTCTTCTGCAAGAGACCCAGTACTTC. Encoded protein: CASSLIGLLQETQYF.

This chain uses TRBV14 with TRBJ1-3; D is unclear. Germline CDR1 SGHDN, CDR2 FVKESK. Deletions cut 4 bases from V and 1 base from J, with 5 bases between. The CDR3 is made up of 13 amino acids. The CDR3 loop is CASSRQSGNTIYF. The CDR3 DNA follows: TGTGCCAGCAGCCGCCAGTCTGGAAACACCATATATTTT.

This clonotype has ten or more counts. V is TRBV12-3 or TRBV12-4 and J is TRBJ2-3, with D hard to call. Trimming took 3 bases from V and 0 from J, leaving 7 bases between them. The CDR3 totals 14 residues. CDR3 region: CASSFQLSTDTQYF. In DNA form, the CDR3 reads TGTGCCAGCAGTTTTCAGCTTAGCACAGATACGCAGTATTTT.

This chain uses TRBV7-6 with TRBJ2-3; TRBD2 is a possible D gene (5 bases). CDR3 size: 15 residues. V was trimmed by 3 bases and J by 9 bases, leaving 19 bases between them. The germline V gene has CDR1 SGHVS and CDR2 FNYEAQ. The CDR3 DNA reads as TGTGCCAGCAGCTTGTATGCAGCTTCCTCGGGGACGCAGTATTTT. It translates to CASSLYAASSGTQYF.

This clonotype occurred a few times. The rearrangement joins TRBV27 to TRBJ1-5, with D unclear. This CDR3 region has 15 residues. Trimming took off 1 base at V and 0 bases at J, with 7 bases between the two ends. CDR1 and CDR2 (germline): MNHEY, SMNVEV (reference sequence). The CDR3 DNA reads TGTGCCAGCAGTTTATGGGGAGATAGCAATCAGCCCCAGCATTTT. Protein product: CASSLWGDSNQPQHF.

This clonotype occurred a few times. The chain uses TRBV20-1 and TRBJ2-6; D call uncertain. Looked up from germline, CDR1 is DFQATT and CDR2 is SNEGSKA (reference sequence). V dropped 5 bases and J dropped 0 bases, with 14 bases sitting between them. The CDR3 loop spans 16 amino acids. CDR3 DNA: TGCAGTGCTCCCCCCAGTATACACTCTGGGGCCAACGTCCTGACTTTC. Its translation is CSAPPSIHSGANVLTF.

This clonotype was picked up a small number of times. V and J are TRBV12-3 or TRBV12-4 and TRBJ2-4; possibly TRBD2 for D (6 bases). V was clipped by 5 bases and J by 1 base, with 21 bases between them. This CDR3 is built from 18 residues. This CDR3 is CASSTTKAGGTAKNIQYF. CDR3 in DNA: TGTGCCAGCAGTACGACCAAAGCTGGGGGGACGGCCAAAAACATTCAGTACTTC.

This clonotype turned up a few times. This rearrangement joins TRBV4-1 to TRBJ2-1; 8 positions agree with TRBD2. V was clipped by 0 bases and J by 2 bases; unmatched bases: 3. The CDR3 has 16 residues. Germline CDR1 MGHRA, CDR2 YSYEKL. In DNA form, the CDR3 reads TGCGCCAGCAGCCAAGATAGAGCGGGGGCCTACAATGAGCAGTTCTTC. It is translated as CASSQDRAGAYNEQFF.

V usage is TRBV7-8 and J usage is TRBJ1-4; D gene unclear. This CDR3 is 17 amino acids long. Germline V gene sequence: CDR1 SGHVS, CDR2 FQNEAQ. V lost 4 bases and J lost 4, with 19 bases in between. The CDR3 bases are TGTGCCAGCAGCTCCCGGCCCGGACCCAGGAATAATGAAAAACTGTTTTTT. Translated, it gives CASSSRPGPRNNEKLFF.

The genes are TRBV7-2 and TRBJ2-3; 11 nucleotides line up with TRBD2. Germline V lookup: CDR1 SGHTA, CDR2 FQGNSA. After removal of 0 bases from V and 6 bases from J, the junction contained 5 bases not matched to a gene. The CDR3 is made up of 16 amino acids. The CDR3 region has the DNA TGTGCCAGCAGCTTAGCTAGCGGGAGGGCCTGGGATACGCAGTATTTT. It translates to CASSLASGRAWDTQYF.

This clonotype was detected only a few times. The V gene is TRBV2, the J gene TRBJ2-7, with no clear D. The CDR3 runs to 14 residues. V was shortened by 2 bases and J by 2 bases, with 10 bases between the two germline ends. Germline loops: CDR1 SNHLY, CDR2 FYNNEI. The CDR3 nucleotides read TGTGCCAGCAGTGAACGGACGGTGGCCTACGAGCAGTACTTC. Amino acids: CASSERTVAYEQYF.

The chain has TRBV6-4 and TRBJ2-1; no clear D. Germline CDR1 and CDR2: MRHNA and SNTAGT. Deletions cut 2 bases from V and 1 base from J, with 12 bases between. CDR3 length: 16 residues. CDR3 in DNA: TGTGCCAGCAGTGACCGTATAGCCATGTCCTACAATGAGCAGTTCTTC. Amino acids: CASSDRIAMSYNEQFF.

This chain links TRBV30 with TRBJ2-5; unclear D gene. Germline V gene lookup returns CDR1 GTSNPN and CDR2 SVGIG (reference sequence). V was clipped by 0 bases and J by 6 bases, with 14 bases between them. This CDR3 has 14 amino acids. CDR3 region: CAWSVQSSQQTQYF. CDR3 DNA: TGTGCCTGGAGTGTACAGAGCTCCCAGCAGACCCAGTACTTC.

This clonotype has at least ten counts. Relative to the germline gene, one junction end is altered; a read error may explain this. The chain has TRBV27 and TRBJ2-3; 8 positions agree with TRBD2. Looked up from germline, CDR1 is MNHEY and CDR2 is SMNVEV (reference sequence). CDR3 size: 15 residues. The CDR3 DNA reads as TGCGCCAGCAGCTTCGCTAGCGGGAGCACAGATACGCAGTATTTT. Protein sequence: CASSFASGSTDTQYF.

This chain joins TRBV7-9 and TRBJ1-2, with 8 bases identical to TRBD1. Germline CDR1 is SEHNR and CDR2 is FQNEAQ (reference sequence). CDR3 length equals 15 residues. J lost 7 bases, V lost 5 bases, and 12 bases had no gene match. The CDR3 here is CASSPTGQVPRGYTF. The DNA of the CDR3 is TGTGCCAGCAGCCCTACGGGACAGGTCCCCCGTGGCTACACCTTC.

The chain has TRBV20-1 and TRBJ2-1, with D perhaps TRBD2 (7 bases). The CDR3 is 14 residues long. Trimming pared 6 bases from V and 8 bases from J, leaving 20 bases between. Per the germline V gene, CDR1 is DFQATT and CDR2 is SNEGSKA (reference sequence). Here the CDR3 reads CSAGGLAEGDEQFF. DNA for the CDR3: TGCAGTGCGGGTGGCCTAGCGGAGGGGGATGAGCAGTTCTTC.

As to this clonotype: The junction and the germline gene differ at one end; a read error may be behind it. The rearrangement uses TRBV9 and TRBJ1-1; 7 nucleotides line up with TRBD1. Germline loops: CDR1 SGDLS, CDR2 YYNGEE. The CDR3 spans 15 residues. The CDR3: CASSVEGAPLTETFF. CDR3 coding DNA: TGTGCCAGCAGCGTAGAGGGGGCCCCACTCACTGAAACTTTCTTT.

Note on this clonotype: A much larger clone sits a single nucleotide away, making a read error possible. This rearrangement joins TRBV12-3 or TRBV12-4 to TRBJ2-7; D not resolved. The closer fit of TRBJ2-5 to the DNA end suggests the J call may be wrong. The CDR3 has 15 residues. In DNA, the CDR3 is TGTGCCAGCAGTTTAGGTCGTAGGACCAAAGGGACCCAGTACTTC. This sequence encodes CASSLGRRTKGTQYF.

V gene TRBV9 combines with J gene TRBJ1-4, with TRBD1 identical over 9 bases. Per germline, CDR1 SGDLS and CDR2 YYNGEE. The CDR3 is 15 residues long. V lost 3 bases and J lost 5; bases outside the gene matches: 5. The CDR3 spells CASSAGTGLNEKLFF. Here the CDR3 DNA reads TGTGCCAGCAGCGCCGGGACAGGGCTGAATGAAAAACTGTTTTTT.

The chain links TRBV29-1 to TRBJ2-2; weak D call: TRBD2 (6 bases). Germline CDR1 and CDR2: SQVTM and ANQGSEA. Trimming shortened V by 8 bases and J by 6 bases, and 16 bases separated the two germline ends. The CDR3 length is 13 residues. The CDR3 here is CSCGTLGAGELFF. CDR3 DNA: TGCAGCTGCGGGACTCTAGGGGCCGGGGAGCTGTTTTTT.